This entry is about one T cell receptor (beta chain). A single count supports this clone. There is no known antigen for this receptor. No much larger clonotype is one base removed from it; base qualities were not supplied. This specimen comes from a study of blood T cell repertoires in COVID-19 (dated by TCRdb to about 2020). Regarding the research as a whole: The collaborator samples originated in the United States, Italy and Spain and spanned the acute and convalescent phases of COVID-19. The prospective study material was composed of cDNA or gDNA derived from T cells, B-cell-depleted T cells, or PBMCs. Deeply sampled blood TCRbeta repertoires from subjects exposed to, actively infected with, or recovered from COVID-19 were included in the dataset. The repertoires were released in a freely available public database meant as a resource for research on the immune response to SARS-CoV-2. Samples were obtained from the ongoing ImmuneRACE study (first 160 participants) and from approximately 1,200 subjects provided by 6 global collaborators. Sample metadata almost always included a de-identified subject ID, COVID-19 status, age in years and sex. Where available, HLA class I and class II types were obtained from metadata supplied by the sample provider rather than from assay-based typing. On the study overall, not on this receptor specifically: The quantity of clinical and demographic metadata differed by source and by participant and was supplied without curation.

TCRbeta CDR3 regions were amplified from genomic DNA using the immunoSEQ Assay, a bias-controlled multiplex PCR. As for the original processing: The number of nucleated cells in each sample was estimated by amplification of reference gene primers within the assay. To quantify the absolute abundance of each unique TCRbeta CDR3 rearrangement, sequence reads were collapsed and filtered. For each sample, productive Simpson clonality was calculated as the square root of Simpson's diversity index across productive rearrangements. The table was pulled from immuneACCESS by TCRdb, which kept in-frame rearrangements only. Such tables lose some clones; where checked, under half of the loss comes from unresolved V genes, and the rest has no known cause. The V and J calls and clone size were taken over from that table, and D and trimming were inferred from the DNA. For this sample the table gives around 110,000 clones, of which roughly 88% were detected only once. Under 7% of the sample is in the top ten clones.

The collaborating institutions used their own protocols to collect whole blood in K2EDTA tubes. Collaborator samples were shipped for TCRbeta analysis as frozen whole blood, isolated PBMCs, or DNA extracted from either sample type. This clonotype originated in a man between 50 and 59 years old with active or convalescent COVID-19. Sequencing was done on a sample of peripheral blood.

CDR3 region: CASSDGLRGQPQHF. The sequence in DNA is TGTGCCAGCAGCGACGGACTTCGGGGACAGCCCCAGCATTTT. The chain employs TRBV5-4 and TRBJ1-5, with the D gene not confidently named. Per the germline V gene (reference sequence), SGHNT is the CDR1 and YYREEE is the CDR2. Inclusive of the bounding cysteine and phenylalanine, the CDR3 is 14 residues long. CDR3 DNA is the only sequence kept; it has 42 bases, read in frame from the first base. V is cut by 4 bases and J by 7 bases, and the space between the germline ends is 15 bases.